A single sample gave rise to the 32 T cell receptor beta chains below, sequenced in a study of beta chain features in type 1 diabetes. General study points: Across all four CD4+ subsets, people with type 1 diabetes showed modestly shorter TCRB CDR3s.

Every isolated RNA sample was fully reverse transcribed, so sequencing captured expressed TCRB transcripts. Generated by immunoSEQ multiplex PCR, the TCRdb table keeps only in-frame clones and is missing some. Here the sample spans roughly 350,000 clones, around 9.6% being singletons. For these receptors, no antigen is known. Sequenced material: central memory CD4+ T cells from blood. The receptors shown here come from a man aged 25 to 40 with type 1 diabetes.

This clone was detected many times. The chain is built from TRBV19 and TRBJ2-7, with D perhaps TRBD1 (5 bases). Germline-derived CDR1 and CDR2 are LNHDA and SQIVND (reference sequence). The CDR3 is made up of 9 amino acids. The CDR3 spells CAAGYEQYF. In DNA, the CDR3 is TGTGCAGCAGGGTACGAGCAGTACTTC.

This clone turned up a few times. In DNA form, the CDR3 reads TGTGCCAGCAAAAAGCGCCAAAGGAATGAGCAGTTCTTC. Its protein is CASKKRQRNEQFF. The chain links TRBV10-3 to TRBJ2-1; D unresolved. The CDR3 sequence is 13 residues long. Germline V gene sequence: CDR1 ENHRY, CDR2 SYGVKD. The V end was cut by 10 bases, the J end by 7 bases, with 17 bases between.

In DNA, the CDR3 is TGCGCCAGCAGTGGGACTAGCGGGATTGTTGGTACGCAGTATTTT. Its translation is CASSGTSGIVGTQYF. The chain uses TRBV10-2 and TRBJ2-3; 12 bases are shared with TRBD2. The CDR3 spans 15 residues. Per germline, CDR1 WSHSY and CDR2 SAAADI. V lost 4 bases to trimming and J lost 8 bases; unmatched junction nucleotides: 7.

The chain employs TRBV11-2 and TRBJ2-5; D gene ambiguous. This CDR3 spans 11 amino acids. Trimming took 6 bases from V and 1 from J, leaving 3 bases between them. Germline-derived CDR1 and CDR2 are SGHAT and FQNNGV. The CDR3 sequence: CASRGQETQYF. The CDR3 DNA reads TGTGCCAGCAGGGGCCAAGAGACCCAGTACTTC. The full variable domain, its missing parts supplied by reference TRBV11-2 and TRBJ2-5, is EAGVAQSPRYKIIEKRQSVAFWCNPISGHATLYWYQQILGQGPKLLIQFQNNGVVDDSQLPKDRFSAERLKGVDSTLKIQPAKLEDSAVYLCASRGQETQYFGPGTRLLVL.

J is TRBJ2-2 and V is TRBV1; TRBD2, as called in the table, went unchecked against the DNA. TRBV1 is given as a pseudogene. The CDR3 contains 16 residues. CDR3 sequence: CTSSPKSGTSTGELFF. The CDR3 DNA reads TGCACCAGCAGCCCCAAATCCGGGACTAGCACCGGGGAGCTGTTTTTT.

This clone showed up just a few times. The chain combines TRBV7-2 with TRBJ2-1; D unresolved. The germline CDR1 and CDR2 sequences are SGHTA and FQGNSA. V was cut by 5 bases and J by 3 bases, with 8 bases left in between. CDR3 length: 13 amino acids. In nucleotides, the CDR3 is TGTGCCAGCAGCCCAAATGGCTACAATGAGCAGTTCTTC. Amino acid sequence: CASSPNGYNEQFF.

V and J are TRBV9 and TRBJ2-3; 16 bases are a match to TRBD2. CDR3 length: 17 residues. With 4 bases clipped from V and 3 bases from J, the junction kept 5 bases outside the gene matches. CDR1 and CDR2 from the germline V gene are SGDLS and YYNGEE. In nucleotides, the CDR3 is TGTGCCAGCAGCTATGGGACTAGCGGGAGGGCAACAGATACGCAGTATTTT. Its translation: CASSYGTSGRATDTQYF. Looking up the rest from reference TRBV9 and TRBJ2-3 gives the full variable domain: DSGVTQTPKHLITATGQRVTLRCSPRSGDLSVYWYQQSLDQGLQFLIQYYNGEERAKGNILERFSAQQFPDLHSELNLSSLELGDSALYFCASSYGTSGRATDTQYFGPGTRLTVL.

The chain carries TRBV6-1 and TRBJ1-1, with 9 nucleotides matching TRBD1. This CDR3 spans 15 amino acids. Germline V CDR1 and CDR2: MNHNS, SASEGT. V dropped 2 bases and J dropped 8; count of bases not matched to a gene: 9. The CDR3, as DNA: TGTGCCAGCAGTGAAATCTTAGGGACAGGGTCGGAAGCTTTCTTT. It yields the protein CASSEILGTGSEAFF.

J is TRBJ1-4 and V is TRBV5-1; possibly TRBD1 for D (5 bases). The germline gives CDR1 SGHRS, CDR2 YFSETQ. This CDR3 comprises 15 residues. The germline V and J ends were trimmed by 0 bases and 8 bases, with 14 bases remaining between them. The CDR3 region is CASSLEGASGEKLFF. CDR3 sequence (DNA): TGCGCCAGCAGCTTGGAAGGGGCCTCCGGGGAAAAACTGTTTTTT.

The chain has TRBV5-1 and TRBJ2-6, with 7 bases aligning to TRBD1. V shed 2 bases and J 4 bases; nucleotides not matched to a gene: 6. Germline CDR1 SGHRS, CDR2 YFSETQ. There are 16 residues in the CDR3. Here the CDR3 DNA reads TGCGCCAGCAGCTTACCGACAGGGTCAGGGGCCAACGTCCTGACTTTC. Amino acids: CASSLPTGSGANVLTF. Variable domain in full (rest from reference TRBV5-1 and TRBJ2-6): KAGVTQTPRYLIKTRGQQVTLSCSPISGHRSVSWYQQTPGQGLQFLFEYFSETQRNKGNFPGRFSGRQFSNSRSEMNVSTLELGDSALYLCASSLPTGSGANVLTFGAGSRLTVL.

The chain uses TRBV7-9 and TRBJ2-1; TRBD1 aligns across 12 bases. The CDR3 length is 15 residues. The V segment lost 5 bases and the J segment 7 bases; nucleotides outside the gene matches: 6. Germline CDR1 is SEHNR and CDR2 is FQNEAQ (reference sequence). CDR3 loop: CASSRDRGRRNEQFF. The CDR3 DNA follows: TGTGCCAGCAGCCGGGACAGGGGGCGCCGGAATGAGCAGTTCTTC.

The chain combines TRBV7-3 with TRBJ1-2; weak D call: TRBD1 (5 bases). Germline V gene lookup returns CDR1 SGHTA and CDR2 FQGTGA. Trimming left V 3 bases short and J 10 bases short, with 15 bases between. The CDR3 totals 13 residues. CDR3 bases: TGTGCCAGCAGCTTGGGGCAGGACACATCCTACACCTTC. It encodes CASSLGQDTSYTF.

Many counts were recorded for this clone. This chain connects TRBV7-8 to TRBJ2-1, with a possible D match to TRBD2 (5 bases). The germline V and J ends were trimmed by 8 bases and 0 bases, with 11 bases remaining between them. CDR3 size: 14 residues. The V gene's germline CDR1 is SGHVS and CDR2 FQNEAQ. The CDR3 here is CASRGPSSYNEQFF. CDR3 bases: TGTGCCAGCCGGGGTCCTTCCTCCTACAATGAGCAGTTCTTC.

The V call is TRBV7-2, the J call TRBJ2-7, with TRBD1 identical over 11 bases. With 4 bases clipped from V and 7 bases from J, the junction kept 6 bases outside the gene matches. The CDR3 loop spans 14 amino acids. Germline V gene data show CDR1 as SGHTA and CDR2 as FQGNSA. The CDR3 DNA reads as TGTGCCAGCAGCTCCCGGACAGGGGGCGGTGAGCAGTACTTC. It codes for CASSSRTGGGEQYF. The complete variable domain, with remaining parts taken from reference TRBV7-2 and TRBJ2-7, reads GAGVSQSPSNKVTEKGKDVELRCDPISGHTALYWYRQSLGQGLEFLIYFQGNSAPDKSGLPSDRFSAERTGGSVSTLTIQRTQQEDSAVYLCASSSRTGGGEQYFGPGTRLTVT.

This clone was seen a handful of times. The chain recombines TRBV28 with TRBJ2-7; 9 positions agree with TRBD1. With V trimmed by 4 bases and J by 0 bases, 13 bases remained unmatched. Germline lookup yields CDR1 MDHEN and CDR2 SYDVKM. CDR3 length: 18 residues. For the CDR3, the DNA is TGTGCCAGCAGTTCTTTGCCGGGACAGGGCAGGAGCTCCTACGAGCAGTACTTC. It translates to CASSSLPGQGRSSYEQYF.

This clone was detected a few times. V gene TRBV28 combines with J gene TRBJ2-3; 8 positions match TRBD1. This CDR3 region has 15 residues. V gave up 8 bases and J gave up 0 bases; unmatched junction bases: 7. Per germline, CDR1 MDHEN and CDR2 SYDVKM. CDR3 bases: TGTGCCAGCCAGGGGACAGGAGTTAGCACAGATACGCAGTATTTT. Amino acids: CASQGTGVSTDTQYF.

This clone was detected only a few times. The chain has TRBV28 and TRBJ1-4, with a weak D call TRBD1 (6 bases). The CDR3 consists of 14 residues. Germline CDR1 MDHEN, CDR2 SYDVKM. The germline V and J ends were trimmed by 10 bases and 6 bases, with 18 bases remaining between them. CDR3: CATSDRFGYEKLFF. For the CDR3, the DNA is TGTGCCACCTCCGACAGGTTCGGGTATGAAAAACTGTTTTTT.

With regard to this clone: This sample includes further DNA sequences coding for the same CDR3. V usage is TRBV6-1 and J usage is TRBJ2-3; D call uncertain. Trimming took off 3 bases at V and 0 bases at J, with 7 bases between the two ends. Looked up from germline, CDR1 is MNHNS and CDR2 is SASEGT. There are 14 residues in the CDR3. CDR3 sequence (DNA): TGTGCCAGCAGTGAGGCAGGCAGCACAGATACGCAGTATTTT. Translation gives CASSEAGSTDTQYF.

This chain connects TRBV9 to TRBJ2-2; D is perhaps TRBD2 (6 bases). Trimming removed 3 bases at V and 3 bases at J, with 9 bases between. The CDR3 is 14 amino acids. The germline CDR1 and CDR2 sequences are SGDLS and YYNGEE. The CDR3 DNA is TGTGCCAGCAGCGCCCGGGACTACACCGGGGAGCTGTTTTTT. Amino acids: CASSARDYTGELFF.

This clone was counted only a few times. The V gene is TRBV4-3, the J gene TRBJ2-1; D uncertain. V dropped 0 bases and J dropped 5 bases, with 8 bases sitting between them. The CDR3 is 14 amino acids. Germline-derived CDR1 and CDR2 are LGHNA and YSLEER. The CDR3 DNA reads TGCGCCAGCAGCCAAGATTACAAGGACAATGAGCAGTTCTTC. Amino acid sequence: CASSQDYKDNEQFF.

This clone was counted many times. This sequence joins TRBV28 and TRBJ2-2; TRBD1 matches at 8 bases. This CDR3 is 17 amino acids long. V dropped 3 bases and J dropped 3; count of bases not matched to a gene: 9. CDR1 and CDR2 from the germline V gene are MDHEN and SYDVKM. CDR3 sequence (DNA): TGTGCCAGCAGTTTGATCAGGGGGCAGCGAGACACCGGGGAGCTGTTTTTT. Translated: CASSLIRGQRDTGELFF.

The V call is TRBV5-1, the J call TRBJ1-2; D may be TRBD1 (5 bases). The ends were cut back, 4 bases at V and 10 bases at J, with 20 bases in the middle. The CDR3 is made up of 14 amino acids. Germline lookup yields CDR1 SGHRS and CDR2 YFSETQ. CDR3 region: CASSTGTGEPSYTF. Written as DNA, the CDR3 is TGCGCCAGCAGCACGGGGACCGGGGAACCTTCCTACACCTTC.

The chain links TRBV29-1 to TRBJ2-1; 9 nucleotides match TRBD1. The V gene end was trimmed by 7 bases and the J gene end by 6 bases; junction bases not matched to a gene: 4. The CDR3 runs 12 residues. Germline CDR1 reads SQVTM; CDR2 reads ANQGSEA. In DNA, the CDR3 is TGCAGCGCGGACAGGGGTGGCAATGAGCAGTTCTTC. This translates into CSADRGGNEQFF.

The sample holds many counts of this clone. The CDR3 spells CAWSVEIGLGYTF. CDR3 nucleotides: TGTGCCTGGAGTGTAGAGATTGGTTTGGGCTACACCTTC. The chain couples TRBV30 to TRBJ1-2; D is ambiguous. CDR3 length: 13 residues. The germline V gene encodes CDR1 GTSNPN and CDR2 SVGIG (reference sequence). The germline V and J ends were trimmed by 0 bases and 8 bases, with 13 bases remaining between them.

This chain connects TRBV27 to TRBJ2-7, with 10 bases aligning to TRBD2. J was trimmed by 0 bases and V by 4 bases; bases with no gene match: 6. Germline-derived CDR1 and CDR2 are MNHEY and SMNVEV (reference sequence). The CDR3 has 16 residues. The CDR3 loop is CASSYQPSGSSYEQYF. Here the CDR3 DNA reads TGTGCCAGCAGTTACCAGCCTAGCGGGAGCTCCTACGAGCAGTACTTC.

The CDR3 DNA follows: TGCAGCGGACGGGACGACACTGAAGCTTTCTTT. This gives the protein CSGRDDTEAFF. V gene TRBV29-1 combines with J gene TRBJ1-1; a possible D gene is TRBD1 (5 bases). The CDR3 extends over 11 amino acids. The germline gives CDR1 SQVTM, CDR2 ANQGSEA. V was pared by 7 bases and J by 3 bases, with 9 bases between.

Ten or more counts support this clone. This CDR3 reads CAMSQGGYNEQFF. The CDR3 DNA reads as TGTGCCATGAGTCAGGGCGGATACAATGAGCAGTTCTTC. The chain employs TRBV10-3 and TRBJ2-1; weak D call: TRBD1 (5 bases). Deletions cut 9 bases from V and 4 bases from J, with 13 bases between. This CDR3 comprises 13 residues. Germline V lookup: CDR1 ENHRY, CDR2 SYGVKD.

This sequence joins TRBV7-3 and TRBJ2-7; 9 positions match TRBD2. Germline-derived CDR1 and CDR2 are SGHTA and FQGTGA. V shed 5 bases and J 4 bases; nucleotides not matched to a gene: 6. CDR3 length equals 14 residues. The CDR3 DNA follows: TGTGCCAGCAGCGCTAGCGGGAAGGGGTACGAGCAGTACTTC. This codes for CASSASGKGYEQYF.

This clone has just a few counts. The chain is built from TRBV18 and TRBJ1-1; no clear D gene. This CDR3 comprises 13 residues. CDR1 KGHSH and CDR2 LQKENI come from the germline V gene. V was trimmed by 2 bases and J by 4 bases, leaving 8 bases between them. CDR3 sequence: CASSPRTATEAFF. The CDR3 region has the DNA TGTGCCAGCTCACCAAGGACGGCCACTGAAGCTTTCTTT.

This clone was seen only a few times. The gene calls are TRBV11-2 and TRBJ2-2; 11 bases map to TRBD2. With V trimmed by 3 bases and J by 4 bases, 7 bases remained unmatched. CDR1 and CDR2 (germline): SGHAT, FQNNGV. The CDR3 consists of 17 residues. In DNA form, the CDR3 reads TGTGCCAGCAGCTTTGGTAGCGGGAGGGCAAGCACCGGGGAGCTGTTTTTT. It yields the protein CASSFGSGRASTGELFF.

This clone was picked up a small number of times. The chain carries TRBV5-1 and TRBJ2-7; tentatively, D is TRBD1 (5 bases). Germline V gene lookup returns CDR1 SGHRS and CDR2 YFSETQ. Trimming shortened V by 3 bases and J by 6 bases, and 16 bases separated the two germline ends. This CDR3 has 14 amino acids. DNA for the CDR3: TGCGCCAGCAGCTCTCCCCCGCTCGACAGCGAGCAGTACTTC. Its protein product is CASSSPPLDSEQYF.

The V call is TRBV5-5, the J call TRBJ2-7; D possibly matches TRBD1 or TRBD2 (6 bases each). Germline V gene sequence: CDR1 SGHKS, CDR2 YYEKEE (reference sequence). V dropped 3 bases and J dropped 3 bases, with 13 bases sitting between them. This CDR3 spans 14 amino acids. Here the CDR3 reads CASSSPGAVYEQYF. The CDR3 DNA reads TGTGCCAGCAGCTCGCCGGGGGCAGTCTACGAGCAGTACTTC.